These 12 T cell receptor beta chains came from one sample sequenced in a study of identical twins. From the 5' RACE reads, TCRdb called clonotypes with MiXCR, one entry per CDR3 protein. In the table there are roughly 250,000 distinct CDR3 sequences, over 12% of which are singletons. Source material: memory (CD45RO+) T cells sorted from blood. These receptors all stem from a woman aged 18-29 years in good health.

The chain carries TRBV20-1 and TRBJ2-7; tentative D call: TRBD1 (5 bases). Germline CDR1 reads DFQATT; CDR2 reads SNEGSKA (reference sequence). This CDR3 comprises 15 residues. The ends were cut back, 2 bases at V and 0 bases at J, with 14 bases in the middle. This CDR3 reads CSARTPQGISYEQYF. CDR3 DNA: TGCAGTGCTAGAACCCCCCAGGGAATCTCCTACGAGCAGTACTTC.

This clonotype was seen a handful of times. The V gene is TRBV10-3, the J gene TRBJ1-1; 10 nucleotides match TRBD1. This CDR3 is built from 13 residues. The V and J ends lost 11 bases and 4 bases, in that order; junction bases with no gene match: 7. CDR1 is ENHRY and CDR2 is SYGVKD in the germline V gene. CDR3 region: CASGGQGSTEAFF. In DNA, the CDR3 is TGTGCCTCGGGGGGACAGGGGTCCACTGAAGCTTTCTTT.

V and J are TRBV18 and TRBJ2-5; D remains unclear. Germline CDR1 and CDR2: KGHSH and LQKENI. Trimming took off 3 bases at V and 2 bases at J, with 4 bases between the two ends. The CDR3 extends over 12 amino acids. The CDR3 loop reads CASSPRQETQYF. The CDR3 DNA is TGTGCCAGCTCACCTCGACAAGAGACCCAGTACTTC.

This clonotype was picked up a small number of times. The chain links TRBV30 to TRBJ1-2; D is undetermined. This CDR3 is built from 10 residues. Trimming shortened V by 5 bases and J by 4 bases, and 5 bases separated the two germline ends. Germline V gives CDR1 GTSNPN, CDR2 SVGIG (reference sequence). CDR3 DNA: TGTGCCTGGTACCTCTATGGCTACACCTTC. Translating gives CAWYLYGYTF.

The CDR3 sequence: CSAPAGTSGARSYNEQFF. CDR3 DNA sequence: TGCAGTGCCCCGGCCGGGACTAGCGGGGCTAGGTCCTACAATGAGCAGTTCTTC. The chain links TRBV20-1 to TRBJ2-1; the match to TRBD2 covers 13 bases. J was trimmed by 1 base and V by 6 bases; bases with no gene match: 12. The CDR3 consists of 18 residues. Germline values: CDR1 DFQATT, CDR2 SNEGSKA (reference sequence).

This clonotype was counted at least ten times. This chain connects TRBV9 to TRBJ2-7; D is unclear. The germline gives CDR1 SGDLS, CDR2 YYNGEE. V was shortened by 0 bases and J by 6 bases, with 16 bases between the two germline ends. There are 15 residues in the CDR3. The CDR3 protein is CASSVVPSLKSEQYF. In nucleotides, the CDR3 is TGTGCCAGCAGCGTAGTGCCTAGTCTGAAATCCGAGCAGTACTTC.

The chain recombines TRBV20-1 with TRBJ2-7; D gene unclear. Trimming cost V 6 bases and J 6 bases, with 9 bases left between them. The CDR3 is 10 residues long. Germline V gives CDR1 DFQATT, CDR2 SNEGSKA (reference sequence). CDR3 region: CSALKVEQYF. CDR3 coding DNA: TGCAGTGCCCTAAAGGTCGAGCAGTACTTC.

The chain uses TRBV3-1 and TRBJ2-3; 12 bases agree with TRBD2. J gave up 3 bases and V 3 bases, and 4 bases lay outside the gene matches. The CDR3 is made up of 16 amino acids. Germline CDR1 reads LGHDT; CDR2 reads YNNKEL (reference sequence). CDR3 nucleotides: TGTGCCAGCAGCCACCTGACTAGCGGGAGAACAGATACGCAGTATTTT. Its translation is CASSHLTSGRTDTQYF.

This clonotype came up a few times. The chain employs TRBV7-9 and TRBJ1-5; D gene unclear. V lost 5 bases and J 3 bases, leaving 5 bases between the germline ends. The CDR3 runs 12 residues. Per germline, CDR1 SEHNR and CDR2 FQNEAQ (reference sequence). CDR3 sequence reads: CASSLDNQPQHF. In nucleotides, the CDR3 is TGTGCCAGCAGCCTCGACAATCAGCCCCAGCATTTT. The whole variable domain, remainder taken from reference TRBV7-9 and TRBJ1-5, is DTGVSQNPRHKITKRGQNVTFRCDPISEHNRLYWYRQTLGQGPEFLTYFQNEAQLEKSRLLSDRFSAERPKGSFSTLEIQRTEQGDSAMYLCASSLDNQPQHFGDGTRLSIL.

This clonotype occurred a few times. This chain joins TRBV7-9 and TRBJ2-7, with D unclear. The CDR3 loop spans 11 amino acids. Germline assignment: CDR1 SEHNR and CDR2 FQNEAQ (reference sequence). V gave up 5 bases and J gave up 5 bases, with 7 bases separating them. Here the CDR3 DNA reads TGTGCCAGCAGCCCCCAAAACGAGCAGTACTTC. Translated, it gives CASSPQNEQYF.

This rearrangement joins TRBV19 to TRBJ2-7; 7 nucleotides align to TRBD2. CDR3 length: 15 amino acids. Germline V gene sequence: CDR1 LNHDA, CDR2 SQIVND (reference sequence). With 6 bases clipped from V and 2 bases from J, the junction kept 10 bases outside the gene matches. The CDR3 coding sequence is TGTGCCAGTAGAAGGGGCAGCGGGACCCCCTACGAGCAGTACTTC. It codes for CASRRGSGTPYEQYF. Supplemented by reference TRBV19 and TRBJ2-7, the full variable domain reads DGGITQSPKYLFRKEGQNVTLSCEQNLNHDAMYWYRQDPGQGLRLIYYSQIVNDFQKGDIAEGYSVSREKKESFPLTVTSAQKNPTAFYLCASRRGSGTPYEQYFGPGTRLTVT.

This clonotype was observed a few times. The CDR3 bases are TGTGCCAGCAGCCTAACAGACAGGGCGGTGGATCAAGAGACCCAGTACTTC. The encoded protein is CASSLTDRAVDQETQYF. This chain uses TRBV7-9 with TRBJ2-5, with 7 bases lining up with TRBD1. V trimming: 5 bases; J trimming: 2 bases; junction bases outside the gene matches: 14. Per the germline V gene, CDR1 is SEHNR and CDR2 is FQNEAQ (reference sequence). The CDR3 length is 17 residues.